This T cell receptor beta chain was recovered during a study of radiotherapy plus CTLA-4 blockade in lung cancer. Only in-frame clones appear in the TCRdb table, and some are missing; sequencing was by immunoSEQ multiplex PCR. Seen here are 35,000 to 40,000 clones, over 60% observed once, and the top ten hold 9.5% to 13%. V lost 4 bases to trimming and J lost 1 base; unmatched junction nucleotides: 7. This CDR3 is 17 amino acids long. Germline CDR1 is SGHRS and CDR2 is YFSETQ. This sequence was found in a human donor with non-small cell lung cancer who had stable disease on radiotherapy plus ipilimumab. The sample consisted of peripheral blood, taken from a patient treated with radiotherapy plus ipilimumab. The chain employs TRBV5-1 and TRBJ2-2, with 10 bases matching TRBD2. CDR3: CASSHFPSGGNTGELFF. The CDR3, as DNA: TGCGCCAGCAGCCACTTCCCTAGCGGGGGGAACACCGGGGAGCTGTTTTTT.